This entry describes one TCR beta chain. Assay: immunoSEQ multiplex PCR; the TCRdb copy retains only in-frame clones and omits some. The sample lists about 12,000 clones, 90% occurring once. The data stem from a study of chemoradiotherapy in HPV16-positive cancers. The CDR3 consists of 17 residues. V lost 4 bases to trimming and J lost 5 bases, with 24 bases between them. Germline V gene data show CDR1 as SEHNR and CDR2 as FQNEAQ (reference sequence). The gene calls are TRBV7-9 and TRBJ2-7, with D perhaps assigned TRBD1 or TRBD2 (5 bases each). Collection took place from a patient who underwent chemoradiotherapy. The origin of this receptor is a human donor with HPV-associated anogenital cancer. The CDR3: CASSSKPGASVIHEQYF. In nucleotides, the CDR3 is TGTGCCAGCAGCTCGAAACCCGGGGCAAGTGTAATCCACGAGCAGTACTTC.